This T cell receptor (beta chain) emerged from a study of tumor and adjacent non-tumor tissue in lung cancer (dated by TCRdb to the late 2010s). About the full investigation: Patients with adenocarcinoma (about 12), squamous cell carcinoma (2) and small cell lung cancer (1) were included in the cohort. Among the roughly 15 patients, ages ranged from roughly 31 to 85 years, approximately 10 were men and 5 were women, and disease was TNM stage I to III. In total, sequencing yielded 100 million to 150 million productive TCRbeta reads, which works out to an average of around 3.9 million reads per sample. Bulk TCRbeta repertoires were compared between lung tumor tissue and matched distant non-tumor lung tissue obtained from around 16 lung cancer patients. A few dozen paired specimens, one tumor and one normal lung sample per patient, were profiled by TCRbeta CDR3 sequencing. Points the paper makes about the study in general: The top 100 clones accounted for a significantly larger cumulative portion of the repertoire in normal lung than in tumor tissue. The sequencing platform is not named in the methods, and unique molecular identifiers are not mentioned. Tumor tissue showed significantly higher TCR diversity (inverse Simpson) than normal lung tissue, at roughly 390 vs 170 (P = 0.0075, Mann-Whitney U test). Only roughly 16 patients were included in the cohort, and the need for larger samples and more detailed clinical data was noted by the authors. Because peripheral blood was not sequenced, blood TCRbeta repertoires in the lung cancer patients of the study were not examined. Younger patients had significantly higher TCR diversity, and higher tumor TCR diversity was associated with shorter overall and disease-free survival.

The method was multiplex PCR. Sequencing relied on an Illumina HiSeq 2500. TCRbeta libraries were constructed through three rounds of nested PCR with primers (Table S4) according to protocols modified from ARM-PCR. Before sequencing, PCR products of 200-500 bp were excised from the gel and purified with the QIAquick gel extraction kit. The original pipeline was this. Trimmomatic was used to clean the reads, FLASH merged the cleaned reads into complete CDR3 sequences, and MiTCR assigned the sequences to V(D)J germline segments. Clonal diversity was computed as the inverse Simpson's index with VDJtools. Productive reads were defined as in-frame sequences without a premature stop codon. The raw public data were reprocessed by TCRdb itself: fastp quality trimming at Q25, MiXCR clonotype calling, in-frame beta chains only. Identical CDR3 protein sequences are pooled into one entry, listed with their most common genes and DNA. The V and J calls here are based on TCRdb, not the publication. The sample contains more than 60,000 distinct CDR3 sequences, around 74% of them found a single time. 9.5% to 15% of the sample is held by the ten biggest clonotypes.

Comments on this clonotype: Its recognized antigen is unknown. One end of the junction is discordant with germline, which a read error may explain.

RNA was isolated from bulk, unsorted tissue, and RNA quality was assessed with a NanoDrop ND-1000 and an Agilent 2100. The donors were newly diagnosed lung cancer patients admitted for thoracic surgery in China from August to November 2014 who had not received prior chemotherapy. The study excluded patients who had received radiotherapy or chemotherapy before or who had another cancer at the same time. Surgical tissue pieces of 1-2 cm3 were preserved in RNAlater solution and were kept at -80 degrees C until use. The CDR3 covers 14 residues, taking in both the cysteine and the phenylalanine. Only the CDR3 region is kept as DNA, spanning 42 bases read in frame from base 1. The germline V gene sets CDR1 to SGHAT and CDR2 to FQNNGV.

Specimen: lung tumor tissue. This chain joins TRBV11-2 to TRBJ1-5; the D gene cannot be named for sure. The TCR sequence derives from a woman in her forties or fifties with non-small cell lung cancer. The CDR3 protein is CPSITGRRNQPQHF. The sequence in DNA is TGTCCCAGCATTACCGGGCGACGTAATCAGCCCCAACATTTT.